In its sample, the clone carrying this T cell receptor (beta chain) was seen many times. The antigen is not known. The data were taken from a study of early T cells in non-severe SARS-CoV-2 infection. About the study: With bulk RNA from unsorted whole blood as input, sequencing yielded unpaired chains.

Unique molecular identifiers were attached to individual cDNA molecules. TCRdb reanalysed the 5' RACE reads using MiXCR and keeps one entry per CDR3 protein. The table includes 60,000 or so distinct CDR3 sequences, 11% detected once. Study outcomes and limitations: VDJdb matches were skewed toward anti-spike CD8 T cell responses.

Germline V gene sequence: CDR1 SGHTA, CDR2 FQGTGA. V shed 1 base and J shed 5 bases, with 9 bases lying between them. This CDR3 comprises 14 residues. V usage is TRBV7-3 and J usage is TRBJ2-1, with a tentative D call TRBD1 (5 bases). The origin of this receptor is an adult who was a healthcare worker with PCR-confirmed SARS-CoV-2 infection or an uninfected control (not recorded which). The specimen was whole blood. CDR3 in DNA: TGTGCCAGCAGCTTAAGGGGCAGGAACAATGAGCAGTTCTTC. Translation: CASSLRGRNNEQFF.